The sequence of this T cell receptor beta chain was determined in a study of siplizumab effects on memory and regulatory T cells. Notes on the study in general: Among sequences traceable to unstimulated CD4+ memory cells, alloreactive ones were significantly reduced by siplizumab. In unstimulated cells, naive T cells appeared more diverse than memory T cells and seemed major alloresponse contributors.

Note on this clone: Its antigen remains unidentified.

This CDR3 is built from 17 residues. CDR1 is MNHNS, CDR2 SASEGT, per germline. V lost 3 bases and J lost 6; bases outside the gene matches: 9. Libraries were prepared by immunoSEQ multiplex PCR; TCRdb keeps only in-frame clonotypes and omits some of them. The profile covers tens of thousands of clones, with over 80% appearing a single time and over 1.5% taken by the ten largest. Sequencing was performed on Tregs sorted from blood. The V gene is TRBV6-1, the J gene TRBJ1-5, with 12 positions matching TRBD1. The sequence derives from a human donor in good health. CDR3 region: CASSEGQGARIGQPQHF. The CDR3 nucleotides are TGTGCCAGCAGTGAGGGACAGGGGGCGCGTATCGGTCAGCCCCAGCATTTT.